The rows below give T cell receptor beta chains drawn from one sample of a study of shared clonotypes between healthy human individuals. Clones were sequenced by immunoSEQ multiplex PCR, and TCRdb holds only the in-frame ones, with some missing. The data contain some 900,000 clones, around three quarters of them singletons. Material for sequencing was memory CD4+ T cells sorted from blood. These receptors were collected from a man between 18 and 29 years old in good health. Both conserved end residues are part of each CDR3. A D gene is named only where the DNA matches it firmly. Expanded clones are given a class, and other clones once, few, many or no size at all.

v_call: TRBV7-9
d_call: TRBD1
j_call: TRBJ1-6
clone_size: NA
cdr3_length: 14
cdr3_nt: TGTGCCAGCAGCCTCGGACAGGGGGGTTCACCCCTCCACTTT
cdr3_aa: CASSLGQGGSPLHF

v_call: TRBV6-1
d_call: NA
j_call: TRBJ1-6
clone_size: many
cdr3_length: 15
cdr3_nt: TGTGCCAGCAGTAAACTCTCGGGGGATAATTCACCCCTCCACTTT
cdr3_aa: CASSKLSGDNSPLHF

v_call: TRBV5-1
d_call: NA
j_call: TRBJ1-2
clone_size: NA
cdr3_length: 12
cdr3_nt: TGCGCCAGCAGCTCCACGGACTATGGCTACACCTTC
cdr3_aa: CASSSTDYGYTF

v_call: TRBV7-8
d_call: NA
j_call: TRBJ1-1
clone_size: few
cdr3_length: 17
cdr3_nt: TGTGCCAGCAGCTTAGGAGTAGGCCTGGATTGGAACACTGAAGCTTTCTTT
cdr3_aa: CASSLGVGLDWNTEAFF

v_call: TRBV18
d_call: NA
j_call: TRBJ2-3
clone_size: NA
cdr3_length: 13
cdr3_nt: TGTGCCAGCTCCCGGGGTACGGCGGATACGCAGTATTTT
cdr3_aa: CASSRGTADTQYF

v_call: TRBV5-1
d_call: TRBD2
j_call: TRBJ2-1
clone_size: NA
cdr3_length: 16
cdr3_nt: TGCGCCAGCAGCTTGGTAGCGGGGGTTATCTACAATGAGCAGTTCTTC
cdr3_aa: CASSLVAGVIYNEQFF

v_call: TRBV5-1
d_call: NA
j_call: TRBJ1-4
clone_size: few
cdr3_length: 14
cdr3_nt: TGCGCCAGCAGCTTGGGCCGGAGAAATGAAAAACTGTTTTTT
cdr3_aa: CASSLGRRNEKLFF

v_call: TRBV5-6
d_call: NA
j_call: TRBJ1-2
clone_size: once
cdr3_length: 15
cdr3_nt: TGTGCCAGCAGCTTCACGGACAGAACTTACTATGGCTACACCTTC
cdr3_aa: CASSFTDRTYYGYTF

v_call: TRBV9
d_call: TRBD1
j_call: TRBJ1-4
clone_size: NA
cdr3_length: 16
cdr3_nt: TGTGCCAGCAGCGTAGGAATTGGACAGGCGGATGAAAAACTGTTTTTT
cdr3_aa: CASSVGIGQADEKLFF

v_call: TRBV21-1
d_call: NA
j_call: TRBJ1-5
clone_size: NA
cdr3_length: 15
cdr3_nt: TGTGCCAGCAGGCAAACAGTCGGTAGCAATCAGCCCCAGCATTTT
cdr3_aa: CASRQTVGSNQPQHF

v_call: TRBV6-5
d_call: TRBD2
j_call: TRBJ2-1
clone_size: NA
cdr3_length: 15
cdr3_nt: TGTGCCAGCAGCAAAAGCGGGAGTTCCTACAATGAGCAGTTCTTC
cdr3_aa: CASSKSGSSYNEQFF

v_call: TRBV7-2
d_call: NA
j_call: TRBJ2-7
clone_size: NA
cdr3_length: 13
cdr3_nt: TGTGCCAGCAGCTTCATATCCGCGGGTGAGCAGTACTTC
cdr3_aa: CASSFISAGEQYF

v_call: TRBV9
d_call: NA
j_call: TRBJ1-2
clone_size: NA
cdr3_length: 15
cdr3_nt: TGTGCCAGCAGCTCCCGGGACGGTAGTAACTATGGCTACACCTTC
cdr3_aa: CASSSRDGSNYGYTF

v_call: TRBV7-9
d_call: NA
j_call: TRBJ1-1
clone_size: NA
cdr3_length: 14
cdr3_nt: TGTGCCAGCAGATTGGGGGGCAAGAACACTGAAGCTTTCTTT
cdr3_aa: CASRLGGKNTEAFF

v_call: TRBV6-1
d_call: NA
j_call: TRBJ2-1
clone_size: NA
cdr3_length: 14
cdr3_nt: TGTGCCAGCAGTGAGTTCGCCAAATACAATGAGCAGTTCTTC
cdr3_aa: CASSEFAKYNEQFF

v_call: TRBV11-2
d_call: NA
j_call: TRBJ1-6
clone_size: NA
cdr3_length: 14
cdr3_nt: TGTGCCAGCACCTTGGGAGACAACAATTCACCCCTCCACTTT
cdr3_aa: CASTLGDNNSPLHF

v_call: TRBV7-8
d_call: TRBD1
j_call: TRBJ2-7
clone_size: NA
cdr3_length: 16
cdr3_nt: TGTGCCAGCAGTCTCCGGGGACAGCCGGTACGCTACGAGCAGTACTTC
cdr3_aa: CASSLRGQPVRYEQYF

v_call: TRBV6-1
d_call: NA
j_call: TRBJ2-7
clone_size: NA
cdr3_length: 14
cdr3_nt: TGTGCCAGCAGTGAAGTAAATAGGGCGGGGGAGCAGTACTTC
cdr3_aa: CASSEVNRAGEQYF

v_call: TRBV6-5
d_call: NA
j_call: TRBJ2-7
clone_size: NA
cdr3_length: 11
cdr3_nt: TGTGCCAGCAAACGGGACCACGAGCAGTACTTC
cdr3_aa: CASKRDHEQYF

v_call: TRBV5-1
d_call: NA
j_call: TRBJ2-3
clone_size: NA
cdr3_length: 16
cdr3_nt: TGCGCCAGCAGCTCACCCGAGGGGGGGGTGACAGATACGCAGTATTTT
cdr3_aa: CASSSPEGGVTDTQYF

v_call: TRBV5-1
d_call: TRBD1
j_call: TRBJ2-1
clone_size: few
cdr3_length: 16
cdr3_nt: TGCGCCAGCAGCTCCGGGACAGGGACCTCCTACAATGAGCAGTTCTTC
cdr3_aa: CASSSGTGTSYNEQFF

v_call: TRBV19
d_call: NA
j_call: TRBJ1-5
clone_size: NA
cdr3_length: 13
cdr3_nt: TGTGCCAGTAGTCCCGCGGTGAATCAGCCCCAGCATTTT
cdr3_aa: CASSPAVNQPQHF

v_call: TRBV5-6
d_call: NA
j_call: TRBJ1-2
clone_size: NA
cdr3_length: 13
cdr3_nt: TGTGCCAGCAGCTTGCAGGCAGTACCCGGCTACACCTTC
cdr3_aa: CASSLQAVPGYTF

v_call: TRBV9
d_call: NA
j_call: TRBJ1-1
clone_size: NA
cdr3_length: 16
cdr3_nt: TGTGCCAGCAGCCGGTCGAACGGGGTCTTGGACACTGAAGCTTTCTTT
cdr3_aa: CASSRSNGVLDTEAFF

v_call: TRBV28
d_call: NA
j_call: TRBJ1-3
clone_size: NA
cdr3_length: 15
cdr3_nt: TGTGCCAGCACCCCAGGGGATTTCTCTGGAAACACCATATATTTT
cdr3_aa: CASTPGDFSGNTIYF

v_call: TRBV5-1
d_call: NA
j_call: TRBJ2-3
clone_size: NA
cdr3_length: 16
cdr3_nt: TGCGCCAGCAGCTTGGGAGTAGCGGCGGTCACAGATACGCAGTATTTT
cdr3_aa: CASSLGVAAVTDTQYF

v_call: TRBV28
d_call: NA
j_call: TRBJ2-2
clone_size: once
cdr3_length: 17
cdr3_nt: TGTGCCAGCAGGCAGAGTGGAGGGGGCAGCTACACCGGGGAGCTGTTTTTT
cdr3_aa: CASRQSGGGSYTGELFF

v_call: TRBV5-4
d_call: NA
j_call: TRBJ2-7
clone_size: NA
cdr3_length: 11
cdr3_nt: TGTGCCAGCAGCTTGGAACACGAGCAGTACTTC
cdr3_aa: CASSLEHEQYF

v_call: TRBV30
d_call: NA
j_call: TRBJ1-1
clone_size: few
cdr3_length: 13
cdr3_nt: TGTGCCTGCGTGACCCGCCGGATCACTGAAGCTTTCTTT
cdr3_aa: CACVTRRITEAFF

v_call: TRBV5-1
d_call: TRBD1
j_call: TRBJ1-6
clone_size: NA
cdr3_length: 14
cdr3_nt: TGCGCCAGCAGCTTACAGGGGGATAATTCACCCCTCCACTTT
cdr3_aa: CASSLQGDNSPLHF

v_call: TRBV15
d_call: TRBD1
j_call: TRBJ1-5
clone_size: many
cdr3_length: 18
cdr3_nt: TGTGCCACCAGCAGAGGGAAAGGACAGGACCTTAGCAATCAGCCCCAGCATTTT
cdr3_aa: CATSRGKGQDLSNQPQHF

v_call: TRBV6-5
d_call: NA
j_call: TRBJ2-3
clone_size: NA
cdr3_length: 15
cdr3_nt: TGTGCCAGCAGTTACCTGGGGGGCGCTTCAGATACGCAGTATTTT
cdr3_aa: CASSYLGGASDTQYF

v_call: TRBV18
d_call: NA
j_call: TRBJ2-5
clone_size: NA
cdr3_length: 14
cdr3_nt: TGTGCCAGCTCACCACCTAACTACCAAGAGACCCAGTACTTC
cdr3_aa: CASSPPNYQETQYF

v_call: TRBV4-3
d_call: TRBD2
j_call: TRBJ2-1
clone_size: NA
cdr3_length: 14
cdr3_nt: TGCGCCAGCAGCCAGGATCCTAGAGCGGGAGGTCAGTTCTTC
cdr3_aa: CASSQDPRAGGQFF

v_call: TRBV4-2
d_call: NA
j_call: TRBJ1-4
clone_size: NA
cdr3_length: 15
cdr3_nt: TGTGCCAGCAGCCAAGACCGGGGACACCCCGAAAAACTGTTTTTT
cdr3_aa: CASSQDRGHPEKLFF

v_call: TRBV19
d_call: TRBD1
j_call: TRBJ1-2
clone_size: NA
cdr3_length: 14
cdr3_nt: TGTGCCAGTAGTATGGGGGGACAGGGCTATGGCTACACCTTC
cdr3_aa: CASSMGGQGYGYTF

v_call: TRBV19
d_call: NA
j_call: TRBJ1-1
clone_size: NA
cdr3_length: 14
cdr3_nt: TGTGCCAGTAGGCAACAGGGCGAGGTCGCTGAAGCTTTCTTT
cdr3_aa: CASRQQGEVAEAFF

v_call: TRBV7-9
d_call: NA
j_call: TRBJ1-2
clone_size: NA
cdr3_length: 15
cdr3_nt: TGTGCCAGCAGCCGTGGGGGGGAGCGGAACTATGGCTACACCTTC
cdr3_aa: CASSRGGERNYGYTF

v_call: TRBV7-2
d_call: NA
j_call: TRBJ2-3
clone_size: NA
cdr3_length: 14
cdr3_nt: TGTGCCAGCACCCTGGCGCGGGTGACAGATACGCAGTATTTT
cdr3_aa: CASTLARVTDTQYF

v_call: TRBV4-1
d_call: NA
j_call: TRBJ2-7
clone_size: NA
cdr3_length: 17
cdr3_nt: TGCGCCAGCAGCATGTCGCGAAATTCCCCGGGGCCTGGCGAGCAGTACTTC
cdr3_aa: CASSMSRNSPGPGEQYF

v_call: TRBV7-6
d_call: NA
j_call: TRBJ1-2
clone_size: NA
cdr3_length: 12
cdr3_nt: TGTGCCAGCAGCTTAGATTCCCTAGGCTACACCTTC
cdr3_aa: CASSLDSLGYTF

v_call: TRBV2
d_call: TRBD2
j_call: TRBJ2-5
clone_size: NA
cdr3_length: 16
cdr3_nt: TGTGCCAGCAGGCGGGCACTAGCGGGGCTTCAAGAGACCCAGTACTTC
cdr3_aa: CASRRALAGLQETQYF

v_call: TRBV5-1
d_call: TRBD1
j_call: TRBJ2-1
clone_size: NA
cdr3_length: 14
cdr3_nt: TGCGCCAGCACTTTTCTTACAGGGGAGAATGAGCAGTTCTTC
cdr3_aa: CASTFLTGENEQFF

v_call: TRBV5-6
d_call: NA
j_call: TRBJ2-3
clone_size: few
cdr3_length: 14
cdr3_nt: TGTGCCAGCAGCTTGGGCCTTAGCACAGATACGCAGTATTTT
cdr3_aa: CASSLGLSTDTQYF

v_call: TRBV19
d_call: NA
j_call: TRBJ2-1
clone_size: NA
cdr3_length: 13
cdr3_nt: TGTGCCAGTAGTGAGTTCCGCGTTAGTGAGCAGTTCTTC
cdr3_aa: CASSEFRVSEQFF

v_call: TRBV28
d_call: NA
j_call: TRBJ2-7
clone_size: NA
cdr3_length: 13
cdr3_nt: TGTGCCAGCAGGTGGACCGGGGACTACGAGCAGTACTTC
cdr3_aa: CASRWTGDYEQYF

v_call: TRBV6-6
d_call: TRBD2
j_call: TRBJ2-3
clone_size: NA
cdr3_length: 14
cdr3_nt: TGTGCCAGCAGTTGGGGGGGGTATTCGGATACGCAGTATTTT
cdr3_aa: CASSWGGYSDTQYF

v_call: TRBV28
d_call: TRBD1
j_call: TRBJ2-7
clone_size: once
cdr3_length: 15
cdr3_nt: TGTGCCAGCACCCCATCCGGGACAGGGTTCTACGAGCAGTACTTC
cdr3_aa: CASTPSGTGFYEQYF

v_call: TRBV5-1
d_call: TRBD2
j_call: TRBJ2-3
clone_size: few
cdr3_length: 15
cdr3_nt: TGCGCCAGCAGCTCGGGACTAGCGGGGCCCGATACGCAGTATTTT
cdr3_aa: CASSSGLAGPDTQYF

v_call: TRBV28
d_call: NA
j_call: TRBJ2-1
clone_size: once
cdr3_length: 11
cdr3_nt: TGTGCCATCCAGCGGAGGAATGAGCAGTTCTTC
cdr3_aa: CAIQRRNEQFF

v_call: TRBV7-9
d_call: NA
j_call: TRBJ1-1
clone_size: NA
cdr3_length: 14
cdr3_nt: TGTGCCAGCAGCTTTTCCCATATAGGAACTGAAGCTTTCTTT
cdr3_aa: CASSFSHIGTEAFF

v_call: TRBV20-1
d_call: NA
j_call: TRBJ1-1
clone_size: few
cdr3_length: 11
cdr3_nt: TGCAGTGCTGGCCCCGACACTGAAGCTTTCTTT
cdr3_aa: CSAGPDTEAFF

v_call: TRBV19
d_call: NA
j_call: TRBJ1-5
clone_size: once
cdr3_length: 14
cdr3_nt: TGTGCCAGTAGAATGGGGAATAGCAATCAGCCCCAGCATTTT
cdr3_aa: CASRMGNSNQPQHF